This is a list of T cell receptor beta chains from one sample in a study of T cells in Graves' hyperthyroidism and ophthalmopathy. TCRdb reprocessed the multiplex PCR reads with MiXCR, giving one entry per CDR3 protein. The repertoire holds approximately 500,000 distinct CDR3 sequences, 46% seen once, with around 7.7% in the top ten. The specimen sequenced was peripheral blood or thyroid tissue (not recorded which). The receptors come from a woman aged 18-35 years with Graves' hyperthyroidism. Both conserved end residues are part of each CDR3.

V,length,CDR3
TRBV12-3/TRBV12-4,15,CASSSQTGPGNTIYF
TRBV11-3,14,CASSQGRGNEKLFF
TRBV6-2/TRBV6-3,15,CASRTGLLSAETQYF
TRBV6-2/TRBV6-3,15,CASSDKSMIHQPQHF
TRBV7-9,16,CASSLFGRGSNQPQHF
TRBV7-8,14,CASSPPGTVNEQFF
TRBV7-2,12,CASSSPRTPLHF
TRBV7-9,12,CASSSRVHEQYF
TRBV20-1,13,CSAISGRDQPQHF
TRBV15,14,CATSTRDGTYEQYF
TRBV20-1,14,CSAIEGRPTDTQYF
TRBV10-3,14,CAIRRDRGDYGYTF
TRBV2,14,CASSEGGSPNIQYF
TRBV7-9,15,CASSSGTSGAGELFF
TRBV25-1,13,CASSAGVYNEQFF
TRBV20-1,14,CSAETSGRADTQYF
TRBV6-2/TRBV6-3,17,CASSYSSRGSASTEAFF
TRBV29-1,13,CSQVAGGSYEQYF
TRBV20-1,15,CSASPRDRVDQPQHF
TRBV12-3/TRBV12-4,15,CASSRDSFRAYEQYF
TRBV7-9,17,CASSDSYGPKGSYEQYF
TRBV15,15,CATSREAGGRSPLHF
TRBV9,16,CASSVSGRSYTGELFF
TRBV12-3/TRBV12-4,15,CASSGGLRPPYEQYF
TRBV7-4,14,CASSLAGGPRGYTF
TRBV7-9,14,CASSSLGGNQPQHF
TRBV28,13,CASSVSDSTEAFF
TRBV27,14,CASSRPGDPYEQYF
TRBV3-1,13,CASPLLPNEKLFF
TRBV4-3,15,CASSQQQGDNSPLHF
TRBV13,13,CASSAWGFRGAFF
TRBV5-6,13,CASSLAFSGELFF
TRBV2,16,CASSEPTGKNTGELSW
TRBV7-9,14,CASRGDIQHEKLLF
TRBV7-9,17,CASSLAHTSGSLNEQFF
TRBV7-2,13,CASSPAGASGYTF
TRBV7-9,16,CASSLLAGDRADTQYF
TRBV20-1,15,CSASRTSGRVEVQYF
TRBV20-1,13,CSLKGWENTEAFF
TRBV7-3,14,CASSETSGGAEAFF
TRBV20-1,15,CSAIIGTRVYNEQFF
TRBV5-1,19,CASSSSLGQGLSGANVLTF
TRBV7-9,15,CASSLYSKGVAGYTF
TRBV5-1,13,CASSLEGDFGYTF
TRBV20-1,14,CSAPTSGRDNEQFF
TRBV29-1,13,CSVRAGQAGELFF